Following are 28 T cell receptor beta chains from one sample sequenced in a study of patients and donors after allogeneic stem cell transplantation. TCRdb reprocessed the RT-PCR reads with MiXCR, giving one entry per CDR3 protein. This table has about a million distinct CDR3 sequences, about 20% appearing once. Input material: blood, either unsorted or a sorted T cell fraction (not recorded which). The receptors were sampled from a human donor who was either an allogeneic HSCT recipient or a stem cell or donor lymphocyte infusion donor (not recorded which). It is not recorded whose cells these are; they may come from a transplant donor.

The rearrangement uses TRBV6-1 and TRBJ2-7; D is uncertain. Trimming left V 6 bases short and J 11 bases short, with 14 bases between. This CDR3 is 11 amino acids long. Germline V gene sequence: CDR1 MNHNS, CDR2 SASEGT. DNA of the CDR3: TGTGCCAGCAGCTCAAAAATTATTGAGTACTTC. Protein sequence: CASSSKIIEYF.

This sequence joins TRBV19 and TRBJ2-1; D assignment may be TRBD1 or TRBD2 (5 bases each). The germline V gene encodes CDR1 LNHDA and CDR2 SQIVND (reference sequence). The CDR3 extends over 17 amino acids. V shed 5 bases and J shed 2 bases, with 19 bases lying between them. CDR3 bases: TGTGCCAGTAGTTCCCTCTCGGTGAAGGGACCCTACAATGAGCAGTTCTTC. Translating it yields CASSSLSVKGPYNEQFF.

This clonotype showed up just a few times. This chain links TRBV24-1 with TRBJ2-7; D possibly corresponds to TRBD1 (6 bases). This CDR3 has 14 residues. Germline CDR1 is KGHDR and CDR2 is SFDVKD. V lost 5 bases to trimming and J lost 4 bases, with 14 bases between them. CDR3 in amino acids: CATSGQAKPYEQYF. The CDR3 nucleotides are TGTGCCACCAGTGGACAGGCGAAACCTTACGAGCAGTACTTC.

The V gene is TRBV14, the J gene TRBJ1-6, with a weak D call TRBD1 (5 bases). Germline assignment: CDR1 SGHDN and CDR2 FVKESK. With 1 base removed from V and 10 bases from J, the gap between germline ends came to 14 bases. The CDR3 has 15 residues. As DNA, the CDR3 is TGTGCCAGCAGCCAAGGGGGGACGGCGGTGTCACCCCTCCACTTT. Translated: CASSQGGTAVSPLHF. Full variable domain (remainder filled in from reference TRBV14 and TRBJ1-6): EAGVTQFPSHSVIEKGQTVTLRCDPISGHDNLYWYRRVMGKEIKFLLHFVKESKQDESGMPNNRFLAERTGGTYSTLKVQPAELEDSGVYFCASSQGGTAVSPLHFGNGTRLTVT.

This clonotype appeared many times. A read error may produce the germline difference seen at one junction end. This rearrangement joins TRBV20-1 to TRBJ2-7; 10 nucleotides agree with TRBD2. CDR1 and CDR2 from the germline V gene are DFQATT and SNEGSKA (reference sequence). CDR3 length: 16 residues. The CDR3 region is CSARAGLASSSYEQYF. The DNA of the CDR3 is TGCAGTGCCAGAGCGGGACTAGCGTCCAGTTCCTACGAGCAGTACTTC.

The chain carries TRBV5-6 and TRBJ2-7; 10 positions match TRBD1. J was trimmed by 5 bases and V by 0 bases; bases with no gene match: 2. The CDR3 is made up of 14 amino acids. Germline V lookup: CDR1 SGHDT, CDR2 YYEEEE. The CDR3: CASSLGDRGNEQYF. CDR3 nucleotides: TGTGCCAGCAGCTTGGGGGACAGGGGCAACGAGCAGTACTTC.

The CDR3 DNA reads TGTGCCATCAGGACCCGGGCCACGGACACCGGGGAGCTGTTTTTT. Protein sequence: CAIRTRATDTGELFF. This chain uses TRBV10-3 with TRBJ2-2; D is unclear. CDR1 ENHRY and CDR2 SYGVKD come from the germline V gene. Trimming took off 6 bases at V and 3 bases at J, with 14 bases between the two ends. This CDR3 comprises 15 residues.

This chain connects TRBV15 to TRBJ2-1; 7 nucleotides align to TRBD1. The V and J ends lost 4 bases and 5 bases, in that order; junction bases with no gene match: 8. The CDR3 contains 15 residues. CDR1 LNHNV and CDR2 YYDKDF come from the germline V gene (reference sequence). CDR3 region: CATSIPGTDNNEQFF. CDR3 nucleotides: TGTGCCACCAGCATTCCCGGGACAGACAACAATGAGCAGTTCTTC. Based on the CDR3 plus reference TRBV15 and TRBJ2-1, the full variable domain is DAMVIQNPRYQVTQFGKPVTLSCSQTLNHNVMYWYQQKSSQAPKLLFHYYDKDFNNEADTPDNFQSRRPNTSFCFLDIRSPGLGDTAMYLCATSIPGTDNNEQFFGPGTRLTVL.

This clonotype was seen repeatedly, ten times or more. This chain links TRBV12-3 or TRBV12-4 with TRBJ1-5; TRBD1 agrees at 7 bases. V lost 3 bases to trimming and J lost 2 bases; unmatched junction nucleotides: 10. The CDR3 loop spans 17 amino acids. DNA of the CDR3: TGTGCCAGCAGTTTTTTGATCGGAGACAGGGGCAATCAGCCCCAGCATTTT. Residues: CASSFLIGDRGNQPQHF.

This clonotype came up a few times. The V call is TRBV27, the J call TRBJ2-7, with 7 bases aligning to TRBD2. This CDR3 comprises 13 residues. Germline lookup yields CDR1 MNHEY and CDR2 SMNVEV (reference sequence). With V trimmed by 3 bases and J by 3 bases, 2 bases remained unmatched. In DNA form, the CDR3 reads TGTGCCAGCAGTTTCCCGGGGGGCTACGAGCAGTACTTC. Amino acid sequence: CASSFPGGYEQYF.

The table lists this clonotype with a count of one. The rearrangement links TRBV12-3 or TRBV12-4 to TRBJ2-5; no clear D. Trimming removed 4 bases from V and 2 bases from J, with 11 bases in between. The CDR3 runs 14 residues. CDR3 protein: CASSSPSLQETQYF. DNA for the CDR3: TGTGCCAGCAGTTCCCCTAGTCTTCAAGAGACCCAGTACTTC.

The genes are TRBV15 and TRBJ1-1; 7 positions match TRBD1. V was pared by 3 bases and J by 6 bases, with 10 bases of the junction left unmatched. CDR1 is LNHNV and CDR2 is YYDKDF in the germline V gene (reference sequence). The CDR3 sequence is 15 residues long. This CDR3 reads CATSRRDSRQAEAFF. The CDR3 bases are TGTGCCACCAGCAGGAGGGACAGCCGACAAGCTGAAGCTTTCTTT.

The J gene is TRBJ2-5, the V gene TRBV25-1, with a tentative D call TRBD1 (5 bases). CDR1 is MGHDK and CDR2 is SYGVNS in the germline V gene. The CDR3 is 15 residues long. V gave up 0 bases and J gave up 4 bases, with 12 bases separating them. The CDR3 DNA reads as TGTGCCAGCAGTGAATATGGCAGGGTCGGAGAGACCCAGTACTTC. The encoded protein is CASSEYGRVGETQYF.

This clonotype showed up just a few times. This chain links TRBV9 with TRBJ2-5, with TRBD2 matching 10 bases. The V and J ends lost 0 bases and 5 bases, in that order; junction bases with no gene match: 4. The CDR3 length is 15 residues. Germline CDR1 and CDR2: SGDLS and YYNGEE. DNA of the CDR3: TGTGCCAGCAGCGTAGCCAGCGGGAGGGTTGAGACCCAGTACTTC. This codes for CASSVASGRVETQYF.

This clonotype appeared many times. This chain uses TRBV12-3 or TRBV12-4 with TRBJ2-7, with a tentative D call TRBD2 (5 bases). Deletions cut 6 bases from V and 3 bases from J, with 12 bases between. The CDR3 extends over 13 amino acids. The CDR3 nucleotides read TGTGCCAGCAGCCACCAACTAGACTACGAGCAGTACTTC. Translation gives CASSHQLDYEQYF.

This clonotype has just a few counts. This chain's CDR3 is CASSHRDNSPLHF. The CDR3 DNA sequence: TGCGCCAGCAGCCACAGGGATAATTCACCCCTCCACTTT. This rearrangement joins TRBV5-1 to TRBJ1-6; D may be TRBD1 (6 bases). The V end was cut by 4 bases, the J end by 5 bases, with 7 bases between. Germline-derived CDR1 and CDR2 are SGHRS and YFSETQ. This CDR3 region has 13 residues.

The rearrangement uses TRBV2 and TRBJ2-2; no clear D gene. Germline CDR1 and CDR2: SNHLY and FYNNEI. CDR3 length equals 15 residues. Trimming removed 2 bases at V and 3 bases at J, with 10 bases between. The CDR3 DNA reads TGTGCCAGCAGTGAACCCTCCCGGGACACCGGGGAGCTGTTTTTT. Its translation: CASSEPSRDTGELFF.

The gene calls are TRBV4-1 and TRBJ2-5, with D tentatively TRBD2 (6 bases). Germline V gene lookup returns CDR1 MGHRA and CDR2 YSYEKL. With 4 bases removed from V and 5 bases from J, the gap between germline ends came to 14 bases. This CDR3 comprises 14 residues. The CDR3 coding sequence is TGCGCCAGCAGCCGCCGACTAGTTACGGAGACCCAGTACTTC. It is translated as CASSRRLVTETQYF.

The CDR3 region has the DNA TGTGCCAGCAGCCTTGACGGGTCTAGGACACCCCTCCACTTT. This codes for CASSLDGSRTPLHF. The chain couples TRBV12-3 or TRBV12-4 to TRBJ1-6; D gene ambiguous. This CDR3 region has 14 residues. Trimming removed 6 bases from V and 11 bases from J, with 17 bases in between.

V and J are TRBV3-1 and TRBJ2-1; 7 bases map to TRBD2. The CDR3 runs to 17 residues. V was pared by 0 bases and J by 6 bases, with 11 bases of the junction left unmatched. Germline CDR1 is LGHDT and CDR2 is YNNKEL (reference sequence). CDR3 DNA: TGTGCCAGCAGCCAAGATAGAACCGAGCGGGGAGTCAATGAGCAGTTCTTC. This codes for CASSQDRTERGVNEQFF.

CDR3 DNA sequence: TGTGCCAGCAGTTCCGGTTCAATGGCAGCCGAAGCTTTCTTT. Its translation is CASSSGSMAAEAFF. The rearrangement uses TRBV12-3 or TRBV12-4 and TRBJ1-1; unclear D gene. This CDR3 contains 14 residues. V was cut by 4 bases and J by 8 bases, with 17 bases left in between.

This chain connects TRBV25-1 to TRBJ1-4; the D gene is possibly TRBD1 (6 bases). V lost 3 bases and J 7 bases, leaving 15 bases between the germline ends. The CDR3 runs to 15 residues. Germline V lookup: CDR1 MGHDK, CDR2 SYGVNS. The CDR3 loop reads CASSDGHLGGEKLFF. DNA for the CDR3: TGTGCCAGCAGTGACGGACATCTAGGGGGTGAAAAACTGTTTTTT. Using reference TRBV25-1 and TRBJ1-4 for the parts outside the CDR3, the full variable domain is EADIYQTPRYLVIGTGKKITLECSQTMGHDKMYWYQQDPGMELHLIHYSYGVNSTEKGDLSSESTVSRIRTEHFPLTLESARPSHTSQYLCASSDGHLGGEKLFFGSGTQLSVL.

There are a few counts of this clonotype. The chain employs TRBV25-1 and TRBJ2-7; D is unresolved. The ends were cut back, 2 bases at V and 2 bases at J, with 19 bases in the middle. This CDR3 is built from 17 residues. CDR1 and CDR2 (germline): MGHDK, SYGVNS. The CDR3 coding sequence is TGTGCCAGCAGTGAAGCAAGATCTAGGTCAGCCACCTACGAGCAGTACTTC. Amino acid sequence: CASSEARSRSATYEQYF.

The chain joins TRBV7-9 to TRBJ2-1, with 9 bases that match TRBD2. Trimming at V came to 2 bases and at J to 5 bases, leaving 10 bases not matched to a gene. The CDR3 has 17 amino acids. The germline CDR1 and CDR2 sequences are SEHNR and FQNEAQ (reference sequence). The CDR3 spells CASSLISVGGRDNEQFF. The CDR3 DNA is TGTGCCAGCAGCTTAATCTCGGTCGGCGGGAGGGACAATGAGCAGTTCTTC.

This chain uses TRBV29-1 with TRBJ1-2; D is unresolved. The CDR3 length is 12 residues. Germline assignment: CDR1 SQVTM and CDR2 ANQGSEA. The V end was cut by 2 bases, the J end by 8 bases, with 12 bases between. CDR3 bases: TGCAGCGTTGAACCCGGCTTTTTGGGCTACACCTTC. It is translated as CSVEPGFLGYTF.

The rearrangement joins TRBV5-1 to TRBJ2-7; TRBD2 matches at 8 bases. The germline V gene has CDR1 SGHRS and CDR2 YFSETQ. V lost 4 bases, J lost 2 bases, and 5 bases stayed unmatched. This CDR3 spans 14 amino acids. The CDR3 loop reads CASSRAGDPYEQYF. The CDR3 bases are TGCGCCAGCAGCCGAGCGGGAGACCCCTACGAGCAGTACTTC.

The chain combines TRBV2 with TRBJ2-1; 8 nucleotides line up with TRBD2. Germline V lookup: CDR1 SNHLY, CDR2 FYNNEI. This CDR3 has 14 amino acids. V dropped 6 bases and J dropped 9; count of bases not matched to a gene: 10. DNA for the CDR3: TGTGCCAGCAGCCCCAGCGGGAGTAATGGTGAGCAGTTCTTC. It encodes CASSPSGSNGEQFF.

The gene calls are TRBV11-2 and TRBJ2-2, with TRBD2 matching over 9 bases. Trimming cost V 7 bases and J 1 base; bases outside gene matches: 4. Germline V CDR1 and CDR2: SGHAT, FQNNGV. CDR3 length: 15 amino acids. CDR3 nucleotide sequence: TGTGCCAGCATCCCACTAGCGGGGAACACCGGGGAGCTGTTTTTT. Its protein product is CASIPLAGNTGELFF.